These T cell receptor beta chains were read from a single sample in a study of T cell repertoires in cytomegalovirus infection. Antigens of these TCRs are unknown. TCRdb processed the reads anew with MiXCR; each CDR3 protein has one entry. This sample has 750,000 to 900,000 distinct CDR3 sequences; under 35% occur once, and the top ten carry approximately 14%. The sample consisted of cultured CD8+ T cells from PBMCs, taken from culture after CMV antigen stimulation. All receptors come from a human donor in good health (CMV status not recorded). Some clones in this sample may be carry-over from other donors' samples. CDR3s include the opening cysteine and the closing phenylalanine or tryptophan. A D gene is named only where the DNA matches it firmly. Some rows have no size entry. The others give once, few or many, or a class for an expanded clone.

j_call | clone_size | v_call | cdr3_length | d_call | cdr3_aa
TRBJ2-7 | . | TRBV27 | 14 | . | CASKLIVSSYEQYF
TRBJ2-5 | many | TRBV27 | 14 | . | CASSPQGGLETQYF
TRBJ2-5 | . | TRBV7-2 | 13 | . | CASSSEGWETQYF
TRBJ1-6 | . | TRBV4-3 | 17 | . | CASSQDTQVSYNSPLHF
TRBJ1-2 | . | TRBV12-3/TRBV12-4 | 17 | . | CASSLAKTPGGYYGYTF
TRBJ2-2 | . | TRBV9 | 15 | TRBD1 | CASSGGQGSTGELFF
TRBJ2-7 | many | TRBV11-2 | 14 | . | CASSPYGLTYEQYF
TRBJ2-5 | many | TRBV7-2 | 13 | . | CASSSSLAGTQYF
TRBJ1-2 | . | TRBV5-1 | 14 | TRBD1 | CASSPGTGEDGYTF
TRBJ1-2 | many | TRBV7-8 | 14 | TRBD1 | CASSRGQVYYGYTF
TRBJ2-7 | many | TRBV4-1 | 15 | TRBD1 | CASSQDYRGPDEQYF
TRBJ1-2 | many | TRBV7-6 | 15 | TRBD1 | CASSPMGGGFYGYTF
TRBJ1-1 | many | TRBV7-6 | 14 | . | CASSLAGGWDEAFF
TRBJ1-1 | many | TRBV7-9 | 14 | . | CAIPSGHPNTEAFF
TRBJ2-3 | . | TRBV6-2/TRBV6-3 | 16 | TRBD2 | CARAGLAGPSTDTQYF
TRBJ2-1 | few | TRBV2 | 13 | TRBD1 | CASSGGQAAEQFF
TRBJ2-6 | . | TRBV9 | 12 | . | CASSVDSNVLTF
TRBJ2-1 | once | TRBV29-1 | 12 | . | CSVGGPFNEQFF